This T cell receptor beta chain was sequenced for a study of shared clonotypes between healthy human individuals. Regarding the study as a whole: Generally, estimated richness proved larger in naive subsets than it did in memory subsets. Blood alone was sampled, and tissue repertoires likely differ. Rarefaction showed sorted-subset sequencing was incomplete despite large depth.

Between the trimmed V and J ends, which lost 0 bases and 4 bases, there was a span of 7 bases. The germline V gene has CDR1 SGHRS and CDR2 YFSETQ. The CDR3 length is 13 residues. Samples underwent the assay at deep level. Sequencing was performed with immunoSEQ multiplex PCR; in TCRdb, only in-frame clones are kept and a portion is missing. Here the sample spans about 600,000 clones, around 97% being singletons. With respect to this clone: As yet, its antigen is unknown.

The source is a woman in her thirties in good health. The V gene is TRBV5-1, the J gene TRBJ2-5; D is perhaps TRBD2 (6 bases). Sequencing used naive CD4+ T cells sorted from blood. Subset described: CD45RA+ positively selected. The CDR3 here is CASSLAGVETQYF. The CDR3 region has the DNA TGCGCCAGCAGCTTGGCGGGAGTAGAGACCCAGTACTTC.